This entry is about one T cell receptor beta chain. Its matching antigen is unknown. V lost 5 bases and J 2 bases, leaving 20 bases between the germline ends. CDR1 is MDHEN, CDR2 SYDVKM, per germline. The CDR3 length is 17 residues. This sample's treatment: roughly 18 received Ad26.COV2.S at low or high dose, single or two shots; roughly five received placebo; per-sample allocation not given. Following the first vaccine or placebo injection, samples were taken on day 63. This sample stems from a study of Ad26.COV2.S vaccination and SARS-CoV-2 variants. Across the study: Ad26.COV2.S arm of COV1001 included the donor.

Findings of the study overall: Vaccine and placebo recipients had comparable breadth of non-spike TCRs. Total responses of T cells may have been underestimated by the analyses of TCR breadth and depth.

The assay was immunoSEQ multiplex PCR, and TCRdb's table has in-frame clones only and misses some. Of 410,000 or so clones in the sample, about 92% were seen once. This TCR was sampled from a person between 18 and 60 years old who received the Ad26.COV2.S COVID-19 vaccine or a placebo. V and J are TRBV28 and TRBJ2-3; D is ambiguous. The sample consisted of peripheral blood, taken in a trial of Ad26.COV2.S vaccine versus placebo. In nucleotides, the CDR3 is TGTGCCAGCAGTATACCGTCCTGGTTGTCCCCCACAGATACGCAGTATTTT. Translated, it gives CASSIPSWLSPTDTQYF.